The T cell receptor beta chain described here comes from a study of T cell responses to AZD1222 COVID-19 vaccine. This table comes from immunoSEQ multiplex PCR, and its TCRdb copy is limited to in-frame clones, with some not included. The data hold over 120,000 clones, with just under 95% observed a single time. V lost 0 bases to trimming and J lost 0 bases, with 6 bases between them. CDR3 size: 14 residues. Germline CDR1 SGHNT, CDR2 YYREEE (reference sequence). In regard to this clone: Its antigen is still unknown.

Findings and limits, study-wide: The span of vaccine-associated CD4 TCRs extended across spike, with dominance at 160-218 and 743-854. At baseline, seropositivity was found in only a handful of AZD1222 recipients. A reported finding is that nearly half of spike-specific TCRs target unmutated variant regions. Donors in the cohort were predominantly white British and more often female, and clonal diversity was possibly underestimated.

The chain uses TRBV5-4 and TRBJ1-1; D is unclear. The source of this sequence is an adult in good health. The starting material was peripheral blood, obtained on day 0 of AZD1222 vaccination. CDR3 sequence (DNA): TGTGCCAGCAGCTTGGGTGTGATGAACACTGAAGCTTTCTTT. Its translation: CASSLGVMNTEAFF.